This TCR beta chain is from a study of neurological immune-mediated disorders (dated by TCRdb to between 2018 and 2021). Turning to the overall study: The study compared peripheral blood TCR-beta repertoires of HTLV-I-associated myelopathy (HAM/TSP) patients, multiple sclerosis patients and healthy controls using UMI-based sequencing. The cohort was made up of approximately 69 subjects, consisting of roughly 15 HAM/TSP patients, approximately 35 multiple sclerosis patients and around 20 healthy controls. Longitudinal samples, technical triplicates and paired sorted CD4+ and CD8+ T-cell subsets, alongside PBMC samples, were included among the roughly 100 TCR-beta libraries.

In this sample, this clonotype turned up many times. What antigen it recognizes has not been identified. Base quality data are lacking; no much larger clone is found one base away. Relative to germline, V is 4 bases shorter and J is 0 bases shorter, with 14 bases between their ends. CDR1 is given as SGHRS and CDR2 as YFSETQ, both from the germline V gene. There are 16 amino acids in the CDR3, from cysteine to phenylalanine inclusive. Of the read, only the CDR3 DNA is kept; its 48 bases are in frame from base 1. The healthy controls were volunteers from blood banks in Maryland, USA. For the unsorted PBMC libraries, 2 million PBMCs were stored in RNAlater at -80 degrees C until RNA extraction and were used to generate the libraries. Peripheral blood was subjected to Ficoll-Hypaque density gradient centrifugation to isolate PBMCs, which were then cryopreserved in liquid nitrogen. Beyond this particular receptor, the publication reports: The highest TCR clonal expansion was observed in HAM/TSP patients, whereas the lowest was observed in MS patients, even when compared with healthy controls. Expanded clones from different subjects shared no identical CDR3 amino acid sequences, which suggests that TCR-beta repertoires were private in all groups.

To synthesize cDNA, template-switch 5'RACE was performed with a primer carrying a 10-nucleotide random unique molecular identifier so that each TCR transcript was tagged. Every sequencing run yielded over 200 million TCR-beta sequences covering 15-18 subjects. The RNeasy kit was used for extraction of total RNA. Using the KAPA Real-time Library Amplification kit, TCR-beta VDJ regions were amplified with primers for the TCR constant region and the 5'RACE anchor. Sample indexes and Illumina adaptors were added in a first PCR, after which library yield was increased in a second PCR. After purification with Ampure beads, the TCR product of roughly 650 bp was size-selected on a 2% E-gel SizeSelection system. Library quality was checked on a Bioanalyzer, concentration was measured with Qubit, and libraries were quantified with the Kapa Library Quantification kit before pooling. An Illumina HiSeq 2500 sequenced the libraries paired-end 2 x 150 bp. To increase sequence diversity, roughly 24-32% phiX was spiked into each library pool. The source study handled its data this way. Quality-filtered reads were processed with the UMI-based MiGEC pipeline, and over 75% of raw TCR sequences were removed by the MiGEC pipeline during error correction. VDJ genes were aligned to IMGT germline references, and clonotypes were defined by unique CDR3 amino acid sequence plus V-J genes. Clonal expansion, Shannon diversity and CDR3 relatedness were evaluated with VDJtools (CalcPairwiseDistances, ClusterSamples), while phylogenetic trees were built in CLCbio workbench. A clone was classed as expanded if it had 8 or more unique UMIs, a cutoff based on coefficient-of-variation modelling across technical triplicates. TCRdb trimmed public reads at Q25 via fastp, called clones via MiXCR and kept in-frame beta chains. Each entry is one CDR3 protein sequence, shown with its most common DNA and genes. In this record, the V and J calls reflect TCRdb's handling and not the investigators' own analysis. The sample includes roughly 76,000 distinct CDR3 sequences, with 12% to 15% observed a single time. The biggest ten clones account for more than 6% of the sample.

The receptor was derived from a woman in her fifties or sixties in good health. The rearrangement combines TRBV5-1 with TRBJ2-1, with TRBD2 as a weak D call on 5 bases. Source material: PBMCs. The bases read TGCGCCAGCAGCAGGACTTTTGCAAGCTCCTACAATGAGCAGTTCTTC. Translated, it reads CASSRTFASSYNEQFF.